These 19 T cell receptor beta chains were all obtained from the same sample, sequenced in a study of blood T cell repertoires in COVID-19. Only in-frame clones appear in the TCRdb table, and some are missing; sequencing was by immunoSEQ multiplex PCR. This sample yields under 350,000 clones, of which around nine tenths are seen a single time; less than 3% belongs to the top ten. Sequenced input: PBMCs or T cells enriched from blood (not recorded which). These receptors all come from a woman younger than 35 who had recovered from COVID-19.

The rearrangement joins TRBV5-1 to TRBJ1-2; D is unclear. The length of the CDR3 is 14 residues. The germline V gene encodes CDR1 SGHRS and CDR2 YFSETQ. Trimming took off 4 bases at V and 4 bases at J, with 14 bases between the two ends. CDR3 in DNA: TGCGCCAGCAGCCCATCGGGGTTAGCCTATGGCTACACCTTC. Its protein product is CASSPSGLAYGYTF.

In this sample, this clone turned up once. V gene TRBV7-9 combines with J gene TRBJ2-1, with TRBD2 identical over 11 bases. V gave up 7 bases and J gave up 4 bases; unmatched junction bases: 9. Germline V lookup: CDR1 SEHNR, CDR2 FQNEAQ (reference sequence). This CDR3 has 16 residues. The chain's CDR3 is CASKIVLAGGYNEQFF. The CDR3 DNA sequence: TGTGCCAGCAAGATCGTCCTAGCGGGAGGATACAATGAGCAGTTCTTC.

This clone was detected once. The DNA of the CDR3 is TGTGCCAGTAATGGACAGGGGCTTCAGCCCCAGCATTTT. It codes for CASNGQGLQPQHF. This chain joins TRBV19 and TRBJ1-5, with 9 positions matching TRBD1. This CDR3 has 13 residues. The trim removed 7 bases at V and 6 bases at J, leaving 4 bases unmatched. Per germline, CDR1 LNHDA and CDR2 SQIVND (reference sequence).

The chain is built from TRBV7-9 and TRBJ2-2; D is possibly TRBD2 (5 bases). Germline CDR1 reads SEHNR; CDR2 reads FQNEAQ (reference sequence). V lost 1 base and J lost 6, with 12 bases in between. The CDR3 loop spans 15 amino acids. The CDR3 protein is CASSLDGTRSGELFF. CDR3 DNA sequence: TGTGCCAGCAGCTTAGACGGCACTAGATCCGGGGAGCTGTTTTTT. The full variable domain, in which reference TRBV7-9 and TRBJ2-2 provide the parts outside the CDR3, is DTGVSQNPRHKITKRGQNVTFRCDPISEHNRLYWYRQTLGQGPEFLTYFQNEAQLEKSRLLSDRFSAERPKGSFSTLEIQRTEQGDSAMYLCASSLDGTRSGELFFGEGSRLTVL.

The DNA of the CDR3 is TGTGCCAGCAGCTTGGATGGAAGCGGGTACCAAGAGACCCAGTACTTC. This sequence encodes CASSLDGSGYQETQYF. The chain carries TRBV7-6 and TRBJ2-5, with a possible D match to TRBD2 (6 bases). Trimming removed 3 bases at V and 0 bases at J, with 14 bases between. Germline CDR1 reads SGHVS; CDR2 reads FNYEAQ. There are 16 residues in the CDR3.

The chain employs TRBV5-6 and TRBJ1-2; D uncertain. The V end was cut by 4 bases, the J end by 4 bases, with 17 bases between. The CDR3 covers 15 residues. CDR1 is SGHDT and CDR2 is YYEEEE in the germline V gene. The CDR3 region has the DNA TGTGCCAGCAGCGGTGACGGGGAACTTAGCTATGGCTACACCTTC. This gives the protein CASSGDGELSYGYTF.

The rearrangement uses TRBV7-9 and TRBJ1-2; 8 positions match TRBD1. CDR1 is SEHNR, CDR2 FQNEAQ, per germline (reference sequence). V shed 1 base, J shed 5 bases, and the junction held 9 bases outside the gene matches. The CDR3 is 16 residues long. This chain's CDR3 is CASSLGYRGRNYGYTF. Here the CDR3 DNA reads TGTGCCAGCAGCTTAGGTTACAGGGGGAGGAATTATGGCTACACCTTC.

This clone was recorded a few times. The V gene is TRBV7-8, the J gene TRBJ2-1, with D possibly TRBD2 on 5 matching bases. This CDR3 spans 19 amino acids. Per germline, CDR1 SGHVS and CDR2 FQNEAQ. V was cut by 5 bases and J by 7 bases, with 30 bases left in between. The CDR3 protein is CASSPKGGLAPLKGNEQFF. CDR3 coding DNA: TGTGCCAGCAGCCCAAAAGGCGGGTTAGCGCCCCTAAAAGGAAATGAGCAGTTCTTC.

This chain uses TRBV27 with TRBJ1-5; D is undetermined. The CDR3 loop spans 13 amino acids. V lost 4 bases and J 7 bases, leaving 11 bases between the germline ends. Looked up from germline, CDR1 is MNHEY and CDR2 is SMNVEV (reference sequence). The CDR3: CASSSRQLQPQHF. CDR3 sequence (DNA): TGTGCCAGCAGTTCTAGGCAACTGCAGCCCCAGCATTTT.

The CDR3 sequence: CASSPSTAGQETQYF. As DNA, the CDR3 is TGTGCCAGCAGCCCCTCCACGGCAGGCCAAGAGACCCAGTACTTC. The chain employs TRBV3-1 (or the pseudogene TRBV3-2) and TRBJ2-5; D is ambiguous. This CDR3 region has 15 residues. The germline V and J ends were trimmed by 4 bases and 1 base, with 13 bases remaining between them. The germline gives CDR1 LGHDT, CDR2 YNNKEL (reference sequence).

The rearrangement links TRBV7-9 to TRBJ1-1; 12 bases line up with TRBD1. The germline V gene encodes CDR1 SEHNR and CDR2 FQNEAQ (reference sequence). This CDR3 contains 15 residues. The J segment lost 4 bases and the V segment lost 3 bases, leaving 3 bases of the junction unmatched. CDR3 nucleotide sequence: TGTGCCAGCAGCTTCCCGGGACAGGGGGCCACTGAAGCTTTCTTT. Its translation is CASSFPGQGATEAFF.

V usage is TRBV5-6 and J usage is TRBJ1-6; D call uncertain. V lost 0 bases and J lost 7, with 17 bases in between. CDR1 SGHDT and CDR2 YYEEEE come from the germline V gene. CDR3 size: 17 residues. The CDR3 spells CASSLVANSKENSPLHF. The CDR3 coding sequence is TGTGCCAGCAGCTTGGTTGCCAATAGCAAGGAGAATTCACCCCTCCACTTT.

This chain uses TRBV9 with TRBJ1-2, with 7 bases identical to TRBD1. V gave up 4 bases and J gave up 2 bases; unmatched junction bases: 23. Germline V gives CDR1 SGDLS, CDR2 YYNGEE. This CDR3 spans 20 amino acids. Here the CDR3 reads CASSTGRDRVGVTLNYGYTF. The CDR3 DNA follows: TGTGCCAGCAGCACAGGCCGAGACAGGGTCGGGGTGACACTCAACTATGGCTACACCTTC.

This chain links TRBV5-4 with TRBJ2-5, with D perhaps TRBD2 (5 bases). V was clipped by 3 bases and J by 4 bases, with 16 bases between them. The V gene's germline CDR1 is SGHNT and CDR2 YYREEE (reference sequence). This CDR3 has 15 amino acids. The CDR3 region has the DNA TGTGCCAGCAGCTCCGAACCGGGATTAGGAGAGACCCAGTACTTC. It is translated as CASSSEPGLGETQYF.

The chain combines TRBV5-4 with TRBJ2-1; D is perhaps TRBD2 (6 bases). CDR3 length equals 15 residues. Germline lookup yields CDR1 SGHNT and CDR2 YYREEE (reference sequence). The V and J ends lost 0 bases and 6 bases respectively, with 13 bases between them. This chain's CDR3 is CASSLDPDYSNEQFF. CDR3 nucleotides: TGTGCCAGCAGCTTGGATCCGGACTACAGCAATGAGCAGTTCTTC. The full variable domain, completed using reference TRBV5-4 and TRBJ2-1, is ETGVTQSPTHLIKTRGQQVTLRCSSQSGHNTVSWYQQALGQGPQFIFQYYREEENGRGNFPPRFSGLQFPNYSSELNVNALELDDSALYLCASSLDPDYSNEQFFGPGTRLTVL.

DNA of the CDR3: TGTGCCAGCAGTTTATCGTCCGGGACAGCTAACTATGGCTACACCTTC. Its protein product is CASSLSSGTANYGYTF. The chain joins TRBV27 to TRBJ1-2, with 7 bases that match TRBD1. From germline, CDR1 is MNHEY and CDR2 SMNVEV (reference sequence). This CDR3 is built from 16 residues. Trimming took 0 bases from V and 0 from J; bases not matched to a gene: 4.

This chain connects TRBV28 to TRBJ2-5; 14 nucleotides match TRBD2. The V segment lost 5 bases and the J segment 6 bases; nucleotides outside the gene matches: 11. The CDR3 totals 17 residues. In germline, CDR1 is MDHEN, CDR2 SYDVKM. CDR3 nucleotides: TGTGCCAGCAGTAGTCCCGGGACTAGCGGGGGAGGCAAGACCCAGTACTTC. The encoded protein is CASSSPGTSGGGKTQYF. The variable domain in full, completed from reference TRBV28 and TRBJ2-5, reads DVKVTQSSRYLVKRTGEKVFLECVQDMDHENMFWYRQDPGLGLRLIYFSYDVKMKEKGDIPEGYSVSREKKERFSLILESASTNQTSMYLCASSSPGTSGGGKTQYFGPGTRLLVL.

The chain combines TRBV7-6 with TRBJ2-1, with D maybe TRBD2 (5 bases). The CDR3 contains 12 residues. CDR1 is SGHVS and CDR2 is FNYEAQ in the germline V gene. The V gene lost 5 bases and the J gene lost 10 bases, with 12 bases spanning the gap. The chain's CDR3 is CASSHLASEQFF. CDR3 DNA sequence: TGTGCCAGCAGCCATCTAGCTAGCGAGCAGTTCTTC.

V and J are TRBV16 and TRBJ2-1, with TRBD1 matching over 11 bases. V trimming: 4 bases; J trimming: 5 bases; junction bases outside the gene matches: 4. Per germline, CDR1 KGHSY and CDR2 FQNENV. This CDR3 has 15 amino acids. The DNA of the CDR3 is TGTGCCAGCAGCCTGGACAGGGGGCCACACAATGAGCAGTTCTTC. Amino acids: CASSLDRGPHNEQFF.